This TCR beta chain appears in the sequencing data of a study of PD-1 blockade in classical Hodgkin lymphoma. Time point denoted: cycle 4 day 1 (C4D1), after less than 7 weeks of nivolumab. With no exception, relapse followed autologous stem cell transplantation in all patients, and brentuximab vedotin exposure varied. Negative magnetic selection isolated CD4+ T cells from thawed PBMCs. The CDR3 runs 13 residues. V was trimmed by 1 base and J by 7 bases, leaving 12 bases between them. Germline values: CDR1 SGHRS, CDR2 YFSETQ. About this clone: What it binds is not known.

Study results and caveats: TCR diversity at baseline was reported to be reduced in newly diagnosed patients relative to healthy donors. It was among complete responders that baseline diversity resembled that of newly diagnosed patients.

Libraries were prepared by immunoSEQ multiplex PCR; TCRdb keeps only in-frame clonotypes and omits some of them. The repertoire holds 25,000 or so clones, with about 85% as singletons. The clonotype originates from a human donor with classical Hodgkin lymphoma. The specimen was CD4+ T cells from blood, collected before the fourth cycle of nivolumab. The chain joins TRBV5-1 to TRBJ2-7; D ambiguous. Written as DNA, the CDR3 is TGCGCCAGCAGCTTGTTAGAAGGGCAAGAGCAGTACTTC. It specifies CASSLLEGQEQYF.